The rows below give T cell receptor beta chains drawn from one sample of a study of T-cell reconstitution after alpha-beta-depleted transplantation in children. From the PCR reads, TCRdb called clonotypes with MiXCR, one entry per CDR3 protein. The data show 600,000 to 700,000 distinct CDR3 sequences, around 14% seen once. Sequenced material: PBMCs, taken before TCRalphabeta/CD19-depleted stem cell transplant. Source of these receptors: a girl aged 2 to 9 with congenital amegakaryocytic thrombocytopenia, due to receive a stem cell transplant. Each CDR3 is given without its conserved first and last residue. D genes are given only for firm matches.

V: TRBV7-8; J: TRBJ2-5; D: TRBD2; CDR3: ASSFFSSGSGETQY
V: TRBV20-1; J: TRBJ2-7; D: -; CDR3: SATITGLYYEQY
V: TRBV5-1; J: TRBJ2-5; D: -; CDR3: ASSLHGTYQETQS
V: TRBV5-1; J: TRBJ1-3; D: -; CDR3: ASSPYGHLSGNTIY
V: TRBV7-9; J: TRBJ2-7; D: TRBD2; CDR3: ASSLAGPSYEQY
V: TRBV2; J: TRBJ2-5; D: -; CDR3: ASGERPETQY
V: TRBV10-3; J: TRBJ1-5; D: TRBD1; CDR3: AIKTTGENQPQH
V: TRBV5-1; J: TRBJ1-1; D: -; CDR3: ASTSTSMNTEAF
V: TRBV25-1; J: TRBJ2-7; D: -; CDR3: ASSEYGGWY
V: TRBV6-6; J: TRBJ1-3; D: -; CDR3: ASSIQPGNTIY
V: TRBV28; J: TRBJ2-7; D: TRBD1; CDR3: ASSLTGTGGSEQY
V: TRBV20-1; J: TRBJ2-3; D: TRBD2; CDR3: SARILAGAPRYTDTQY
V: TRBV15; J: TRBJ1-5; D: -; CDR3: ATSRDDSGSNQPQH
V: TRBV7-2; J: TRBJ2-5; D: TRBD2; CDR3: ASSLMGGREETQY
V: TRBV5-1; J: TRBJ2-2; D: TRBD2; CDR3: ASSLTFGGGTGELF
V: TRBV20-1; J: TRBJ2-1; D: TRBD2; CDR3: SARVLASGKLQYNEQF
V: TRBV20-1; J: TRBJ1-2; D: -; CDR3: SARDLGGYT
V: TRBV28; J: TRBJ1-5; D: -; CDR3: ASSRGGNQPQH
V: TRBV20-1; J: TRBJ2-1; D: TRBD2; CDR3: SARVFGDYNNEQF
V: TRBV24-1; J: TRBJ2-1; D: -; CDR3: ATSDSWGSPYNEQF
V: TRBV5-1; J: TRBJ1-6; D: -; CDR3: ASSFGVRGRTNNSPLH
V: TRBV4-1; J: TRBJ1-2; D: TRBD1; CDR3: ASSKGQVNWSYGYT
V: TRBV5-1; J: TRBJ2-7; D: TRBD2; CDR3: ASSSLIILAGGTYEQY
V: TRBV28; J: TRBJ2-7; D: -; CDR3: ASSLPLNSYEQY
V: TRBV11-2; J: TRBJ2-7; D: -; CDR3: ASSLVASSYEQY
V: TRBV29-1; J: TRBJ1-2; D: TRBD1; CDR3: SVDGQDQA
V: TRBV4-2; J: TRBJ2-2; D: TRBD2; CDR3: ASSPNSIAGAAGELF
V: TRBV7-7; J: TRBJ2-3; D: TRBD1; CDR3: ASSLLGQGIDTQY
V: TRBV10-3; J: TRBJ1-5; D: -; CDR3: AISRQTDQPQH
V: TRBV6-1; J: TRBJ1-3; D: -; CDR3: ASRLLQGSGNTIY
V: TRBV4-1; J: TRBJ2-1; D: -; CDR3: ASSHPLASYNEQF
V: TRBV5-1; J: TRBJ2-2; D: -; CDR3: ASSLSGPVAGELF
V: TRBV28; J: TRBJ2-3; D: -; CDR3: ASRWTAGADTQY
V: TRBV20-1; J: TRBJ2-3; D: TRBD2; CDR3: SAESGRATDTQY
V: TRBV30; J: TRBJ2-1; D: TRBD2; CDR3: AWSLTSGTNEQF
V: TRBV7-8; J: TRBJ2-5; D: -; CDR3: ATKMGLQETQY
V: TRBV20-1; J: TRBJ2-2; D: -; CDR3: SAKGVGELF